The 30 T cell receptor beta chains below were found in one sample sequenced in a study of cytomegalovirus exposure and HLA in healthy donors. TCRdb's table, derived via immunoSEQ multiplex PCR, lists solely in-frame clones and lacks some. The sample includes 250,000 to 300,000 clones, around 90% of them seen just once. The sample comprised PBMCs. Receptor source: a woman between 18 and 29 years old in good health and CMV-seronegative.

The V call is TRBV7-9, the J call TRBJ2-3; 7 bases are shared with TRBD2. Germline values: CDR1 SEHNR, CDR2 FQNEAQ (reference sequence). This CDR3 has 15 residues. The V segment lost 3 bases and the J segment 6 bases; nucleotides outside the gene matches: 9. The CDR3 loop reads CASSLASGDMDTQYF. The CDR3 DNA follows: TGTGCCAGCAGCTTGGCCAGCGGGGATATGGATACGCAGTATTTT. The whole variable domain, remainder taken from reference TRBV7-9 and TRBJ2-3, is DTGVSQNPRHKITKRGQNVTFRCDPISEHNRLYWYRQTLGQGPEFLTYFQNEAQLEKSRLLSDRFSAERPKGSFSTLEIQRTEQGDSAMYLCASSLASGDMDTQYFGPGTRLTVL.

The CDR3 DNA reads TGTGCCAGCAGCCTAGGAGGGGGAGAGGGGCTTCAGTACTTC. It specifies CASSLGGGEGLQYF. V usage is TRBV7-2 and J usage is TRBJ2-4; D may match TRBD1 or TRBD2 (6 bases each). CDR1 is SGHTA and CDR2 is FQGNSA in the germline V gene. The V end was cut by 5 bases, the J end by 11 bases, with 19 bases between. The CDR3 has 14 amino acids.

The chain combines TRBV11-2 with TRBJ1-3; 9 bases agree with TRBD1. Looked up from germline, CDR1 is SGHAT and CDR2 is FQNNGV. The V and J ends lost 5 bases and 4 bases, in that order; junction bases with no gene match: 3. CDR3 length equals 14 residues. CDR3 loop: CASSGDREGNTIYF. In DNA, the CDR3 is TGTGCCAGCAGCGGGGACAGGGAGGGAAACACCATATATTTT.

The chain carries TRBV2 and TRBJ1-5; 8 positions match TRBD1. This CDR3 is built from 14 residues. With V trimmed by 6 bases and J by 7 bases, 8 bases remained unmatched. In germline, CDR1 is SNHLY, CDR2 FYNNEI. In nucleotides, the CDR3 is TGTGCCAGCAGGTCAACAGGGGGGTCGCAGCCCCAGCATTTT. This sequence encodes CASRSTGGSQPQHF.

The chain recombines TRBV30 with TRBJ2-5; weak D call: TRBD1 (6 bases). This CDR3 has 12 residues. Germline assignment: CDR1 GTSNPN and CDR2 SVGIG (reference sequence). V was clipped by 4 bases and J by 5 bases, with 11 bases between them. DNA for the CDR3: TGTGCCTGGAATGCAGGGGATGAGACCCAGTACTTC. It is translated as CAWNAGDETQYF.

This clone was seen once. CDR3 in amino acids: CASSSPRGDTEAFF. The CDR3, as DNA: TGTGCCAGCAGCTCCCCCAGGGGGGACACTGAAGCTTTCTTT. The chain carries TRBV7-7 and TRBJ1-1, with 7 bases lining up with TRBD1. The CDR3 spans 14 residues. Germline V CDR1 and CDR2: SSHAT, FNYEAQ (reference sequence). Unmatched junction bases numbered 5, after V lost 4 bases and J lost 3 bases. Full variable domain (outside the CDR3, taken from reference TRBV7-7 and TRBJ1-1): GAGVSQSPRYKVTKRGQDVTLRCDPISSHATLYWYQQALGQGPEFLTYFNYEAQPDKSGLPSDRFSAERPEGSISTLTIQRTEQRDSAMYRCASSSPRGDTEAFFGQGTRLTVV.

The V gene is TRBV30, the J gene TRBJ2-2, with D unresolved. CDR3 size: 15 residues. Germline values: CDR1 GTSNPN, CDR2 SVGIG (reference sequence). V lost 1 base and J 5 bases, leaving 14 bases between the germline ends. The DNA for the CDR3 is TGTGCCTGGAGTGACCCGACTTCCCAGACCGGGGAGCTGTTTTTT. This sequence encodes CAWSDPTSQTGELFF.

In the case of this clone: Other DNA sequences within the sample encode an identical CDR3. The CDR3 coding sequence is TGTGCCAGCAGTTTATTGACAGGGGGCAACACTGAAGCTTTCTTT. This codes for CASSLLTGGNTEAFF. This chain joins TRBV27 and TRBJ1-1, with TRBD1 matching 10 bases. The CDR3 has 15 residues. Germline V CDR1 and CDR2: MNHEY, SMNVEV (reference sequence). Trimming at V came to 1 base and at J to 2 bases, leaving 1 base not matched to a gene.

This chain joins TRBV5-1 and TRBJ2-1, with TRBD2 matching over 7 bases. The CDR3 spans 16 residues. The germline V gene has CDR1 SGHRS and CDR2 YFSETQ. The J segment lost 4 bases and the V segment lost 4 bases, leaving 11 bases of the junction unmatched. The CDR3 reads CASSHLQAGLYNEQFF. The DNA for the CDR3 is TGCGCCAGCAGCCACCTACAAGCGGGACTTTACAATGAGCAGTTCTTC.

The chain is built from TRBV6-5 and TRBJ1-1; the D gene is possibly TRBD1 (5 bases). The V gene's germline CDR1 is MNHEY and CDR2 SVGAGI. Trimming removed 6 bases from V and 0 bases from J, with 14 bases in between. The CDR3 is made up of 15 amino acids. The CDR3 sequence: CASSTSQVLNTEAFF. The CDR3, as DNA: TGTGCCAGCAGCACATCACAGGTCTTGAACACTGAAGCTTTCTTT.

This chain joins TRBV16 and TRBJ2-4; 11 nucleotides agree with TRBD1. Trimming at V came to 1 base and at J to 6 bases, leaving 8 bases not matched to a gene. From germline, CDR1 is KGHSY and CDR2 FQNENV. The length of the CDR3 is 17 residues. CDR3 nucleotide sequence: TGTGCCAGCAGCCAATTCGGACAGGGGGCGCATATAAACATTCAGTACTTC. Amino acids: CASSQFGQGAHINIQYF. Filled out from reference TRBV16 and TRBJ2-4, the complete variable domain reads GEEVAQTPKHLVRGEGQKAKLYCAPIKGHSYVFWYQQVLKNEFKFLISFQNENVFDETGMPKERFSAKCLPNSPCSLEIQATKLEDSAVYFCASSQFGQGAHINIQYFGAGTRLSVL.

The V and J genes are TRBV18 and TRBJ1-4; TRBD1 agrees at 7 bases. The length of the CDR3 is 17 residues. The trim removed 3 bases at V and 7 bases at J, leaving 14 bases unmatched. CDR1 is KGHSH and CDR2 is LQKENI in the germline V gene. The CDR3 sequence is CASSPNLGQEDSEKLFF. Here the CDR3 DNA reads TGTGCCAGCTCACCGAATTTAGGACAGGAGGACAGTGAAAAACTGTTTTTT.

J is TRBJ2-3 and V is TRBV2; D gene ambiguous. This CDR3 has 12 residues. V was trimmed by 6 bases and J by 2 bases, leaving 6 bases between them. Germline V gene sequence: CDR1 SNHLY, CDR2 FYNNEI. CDR3: CASRPVTDTQYF. The CDR3 DNA reads TGTGCCAGCAGACCGGTCACAGATACGCAGTATTTT.

The rearrangement joins TRBV7-9 to TRBJ2-5; D might be TRBD1 (6 bases). V was cut by 4 bases and J by 5 bases, with 11 bases left in between. The CDR3 covers 13 residues. Per germline, CDR1 SEHNR and CDR2 FQNEAQ (reference sequence). CDR3 nucleotide sequence: TGTGCCAGCAGCTACTACAGGGTGGAGACCCAGTACTTC. This codes for CASSYYRVETQYF.

The chain employs TRBV12-2 and TRBJ2-7; the DNA was not compared with TRBD1, the D call given in the table. TRBV12-2 is designated a pseudogene. This CDR3 region has 17 residues. The chain's CDR3 is CASRLAPRDRDSYEQYV. Here the CDR3 DNA reads TGTGCAAGTCGCTTAGCCCCCCGGGACAGGGACTCCTACGAGCAGTACGTC.

This chain joins TRBV2 and TRBJ1-3; 9 bases match TRBD1. J lost 4 bases, V lost 6 bases, and 22 bases had no gene match. This CDR3 spans 20 amino acids. Germline V gives CDR1 SNHLY, CDR2 FYNNEI. The CDR3 DNA follows: TGTGCCAGCAGCCGGCAAGCTGCTCCTGACGGGACAGGGATCGGAAACACCATATATTTT. Translation: CASSRQAAPDGTGIGNTIYF.

The rearrangement links TRBV7-6 to TRBJ2-6, with TRBD2 matching 8 bases. Germline lookup yields CDR1 SGHVS and CDR2 FNYEAQ. With 5 bases clipped from V and 0 bases from J, the junction kept 15 bases outside the gene matches. The CDR3 is 20 amino acids. The CDR3 loop reads CASSRSISGGNPSGANVLTF. CDR3 in DNA: TGTGCCAGCAGCCGCTCAATAAGCGGGGGAAATCCCTCTGGGGCCAACGTCCTGACTTTC.

CDR3 region: CASSVEGQGVTGELFF. The CDR3 coding sequence is TGTGCCAGCAGCGTAGAGGGACAGGGGGTCACCGGGGAGCTGTTTTTT. The chain couples TRBV9 to TRBJ2-2, with 11 positions matching TRBD1. The length of the CDR3 is 16 residues. V gave up 0 bases and J gave up 4 bases; unmatched junction bases: 2. The germline CDR1 and CDR2 sequences are SGDLS and YYNGEE.

The CDR3 region has the DNA TGTGCCAGCAGCTTAGATCCGGGGAGGATTATTAACACCGGGGAGCTGTTTTTT. Amino acid sequence: CASSLDPGRIINTGELFF. The chain employs TRBV11-2 and TRBJ2-2, with a possible D match to TRBD2 (6 bases). Germline loops: CDR1 SGHAT, CDR2 FQNNGV. V lost 0 bases, J lost 2 bases, and 16 bases lay in between. The CDR3 is 18 residues long.

The rearrangement joins TRBV14 to TRBJ2-7; D possibly corresponds to TRBD2 (5 bases). CDR3 length: 15 amino acids. V gave up 4 bases and J gave up 4 bases, with 17 bases separating them. Germline V gene lookup returns CDR1 SGHDN and CDR2 FVKESK. DNA of the CDR3: TGTGCCAGCAGCCCCCCGGGAAGCCCCCGTTACGAGCAGTACTTC. The encoded protein is CASSPPGSPRYEQYF.

The J gene is TRBJ2-1, the V gene TRBV6-5; 9 positions match TRBD2. V lost 7 bases to trimming and J lost 2 bases; unmatched junction nucleotides: 3. Germline-derived CDR1 and CDR2 are MNHEY and SVGAGI. CDR3 length: 14 amino acids. DNA of the CDR3: TGTGCCAGCAAGCGCGGGGGGGCCTACAATGAGCAGTTCTTC. As protein: CASKRGGAYNEQFF.

This clone showed up just once. The V call is TRBV6-4, the J call TRBJ2-2; 8 bases align to TRBD1. The CDR3 is made up of 16 amino acids. V lost 3 bases to trimming and J lost 5 bases; unmatched junction nucleotides: 8. Germline V gives CDR1 MRHNA, CDR2 SNTAGT. Here the CDR3 reads CASSELGGTGTGELFF. The CDR3 DNA follows: TGTGCCAGCAGTGAACTAGGTGGGACAGGAACCGGGGAGCTGTTTTTT.

The chain links TRBV9 to TRBJ2-3; D possibly corresponds to TRBD2 (6 bases). This CDR3 comprises 16 residues. The germline gives CDR1 SGDLS, CDR2 YYNGEE. With 4 bases removed from V and 4 bases from J, the gap between germline ends came to 19 bases. DNA of the CDR3: TGTGCCAGCAGCCTCCGAACGGCGGGGAACGCAGATACGCAGTATTTT. It yields the protein CASSLRTAGNADTQYF.

CDR3 amino acids: CASRRSVAGYEQYF. The CDR3 region has the DNA TGTGCCAGTAGGCGAAGTGTGGCAGGGTACGAGCAGTACTTC. V and J are TRBV19 and TRBJ2-7, with TRBD1 as a possible D gene (5 bases). The length of the CDR3 is 14 residues. V shed 6 bases and J shed 4 bases, with 16 bases lying between them. Germline V gives CDR1 LNHDA, CDR2 SQIVND (reference sequence).

V and J are TRBV7-9 and TRBJ1-5; D is possibly TRBD1 (5 bases). CDR1 and CDR2 (germline): SEHNR, FQNEAQ (reference sequence). The V end lost 0 bases, the J end lost 5 bases, and 8 bases lay between the germline ends. CDR3 size: 14 residues. CDR3 in DNA: TGTGCCAGCAGCTTAGCGGGGGGATATCAGCCCCAGCATTTT. It translates to CASSLAGGYQPQHF.

The chain has TRBV19 and TRBJ2-1; 10 bases align to TRBD2. With V trimmed by 2 bases and J by 6 bases, 4 bases remained unmatched. The germline CDR1 and CDR2 sequences are LNHDA and SQIVND (reference sequence). CDR3 length equals 15 residues. CDR3: CASSIWASGGNEQFF. CDR3 nucleotides: TGTGCCAGTAGTATATGGGCTAGCGGGGGCAATGAGCAGTTCTTC.

This chain links TRBV7-6 with TRBJ2-1; TRBD2 matches 9 bases. This CDR3 is 16 amino acids long. The ends lost 4 bases at V and 7 bases at J; junction bases unmatched: 11. Germline CDR1 and CDR2: SGHVS and FNYEAQ. The CDR3 spells CASSSVERGAGNEQFF. In nucleotides, the CDR3 is TGTGCCAGCAGCTCGGTCGAGCGGGGGGCGGGGAATGAGCAGTTCTTC.

V gene TRBV29-1 combines with J gene TRBJ1-2, with D perhaps matching TRBD1 (6 bases). This CDR3 has 12 amino acids. V was shortened by 6 bases and J by 3 bases, with 11 bases between the two germline ends. Germline V gene data show CDR1 as SQVTM and CDR2 as ANQGSEA. The CDR3 DNA reads as TGCAGCGTATCCGGGACATACTATGGCTACACCTTC. This translates into CSVSGTYYGYTF.

This sequence joins TRBV7-2 and TRBJ2-1; 13 nucleotides align to TRBD2. V trimming: 7 bases; J trimming: 0 bases; junction bases outside the gene matches: 9. The CDR3 covers 18 residues. CDR1 and CDR2 (germline): SGHTA, FQGNSA. The CDR3 nucleotides are TGTGCCAGCATCAGACTAGCGGGGGGTCCCCTCTCCTACAATGAGCAGTTCTTC. This sequence encodes CASIRLAGGPLSYNEQFF.

This clone was picked up a small number of times. The V call is TRBV19, the J call TRBJ1-2, with TRBD1 as a possible D gene (5 bases). The CDR3 is made up of 13 amino acids. The V gene lost 3 bases and the J gene lost 4 bases, with 9 bases spanning the gap. Germline CDR1 reads LNHDA; CDR2 reads SQIVND (reference sequence). The CDR3 sequence is CASSMSQGYGYTF. Written as DNA, the CDR3 is TGTGCCAGTAGTATGAGTCAGGGCTATGGCTACACCTTC.